The T cell receptor beta chain under discussion was sequenced for a study of blood T cell repertoires in COVID-19. CDR1 and CDR2 from the germline V gene are SGHVS and FNYEAQ. The CDR3 extends over 15 amino acids. V gave up 5 bases and J gave up 3 bases, with 16 bases separating them. Two negative PCRs, clearance, or symptom resolution were required of recovered Cohort 3 donors. Original data processing: Reference gene primers were amplified, and this amplification served to estimate nucleated cell counts. Sequencing was performed with immunoSEQ multiplex PCR; in TCRdb, only in-frame clones are kept and a portion is missing. V and J calls and clone size are those listed in that table; D and trimming were worked out from the DNA. Here the sample spans fewer than 300,000 clones, 75% to 90% being singletons.

Sequencing was carried out using PBMCs or T cells enriched from blood (not recorded which). This chain uses TRBV7-6 with TRBJ2-5; maybe TRBD2 (6 bases). This TCR derives from a woman aged 50 to 60 who had recovered from COVID-19. The CDR3 nucleotides are TGTGCCAGCAGCCCAACCCGCGGGGAAAAAGAGACCCAGTACTTC. Translating it yields CASSPTRGEKETQYF.